This TCR beta chain was recovered during a study of cytomegalovirus exposure and HLA in healthy donors. 13 Jbeta primers and 60 Vbeta primers were used for the PCR. Profiling relied on immunoSEQ multiplex PCR, and the TCRdb table lists in-frame clones only, not all of them. The data hold some 150,000 clones, with 65% to 90% observed a single time. The CDR3 consists of 17 residues. Germline CDR1 reads SGHDT; CDR2 reads YYEEEE. With V trimmed by 4 bases and J by 4 bases, 14 bases remained unmatched. The specimen was PBMCs. The sequence was collected from a female donor in good health and CMV-seronegative. The chain uses TRBV5-6 and TRBJ1-2, with 9 nucleotides matching TRBD1. CDR3 coding DNA: TGTGCCAGCAGCCTTATCCTAACAGGGGGCGCGGGCTATGGCTACACCTTC. It yields the protein CASSLILTGGAGYGYTF.